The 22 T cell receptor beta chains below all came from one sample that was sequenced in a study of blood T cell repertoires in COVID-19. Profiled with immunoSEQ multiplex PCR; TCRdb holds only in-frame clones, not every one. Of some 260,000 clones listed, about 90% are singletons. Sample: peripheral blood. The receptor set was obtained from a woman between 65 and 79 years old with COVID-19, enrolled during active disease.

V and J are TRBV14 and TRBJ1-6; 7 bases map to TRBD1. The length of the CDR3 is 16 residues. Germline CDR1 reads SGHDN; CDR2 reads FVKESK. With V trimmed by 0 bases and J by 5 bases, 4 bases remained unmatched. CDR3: CASSQEITGDNSPLHF. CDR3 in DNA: TGTGCCAGCAGCCAAGAAATAACAGGGGATAATTCACCCCTCCACTTT. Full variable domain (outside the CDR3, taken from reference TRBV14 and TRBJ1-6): EAGVTQFPSHSVIEKGQTVTLRCDPISGHDNLYWYRRVMGKEIKFLLHFVKESKQDESGMPNNRFLAERTGGTYSTLKVQPAELEDSGVYFCASSQEITGDNSPLHFGNGTRLTVT.

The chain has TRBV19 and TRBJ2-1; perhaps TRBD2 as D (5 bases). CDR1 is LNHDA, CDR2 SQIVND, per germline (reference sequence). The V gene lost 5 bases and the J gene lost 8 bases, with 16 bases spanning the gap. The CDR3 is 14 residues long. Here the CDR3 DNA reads TGTGCCAGTAGTGTCCGGGCCCCGAGGGATGAGCAGTTCTTC. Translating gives CASSVRAPRDEQFF.

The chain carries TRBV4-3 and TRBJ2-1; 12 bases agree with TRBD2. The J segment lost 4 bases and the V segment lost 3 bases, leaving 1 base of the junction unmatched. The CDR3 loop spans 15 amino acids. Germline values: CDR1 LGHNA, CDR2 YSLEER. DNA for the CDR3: TGCGCCAGCAGCCAGGGACTAGCGGGTTACAATGAGCAGTTCTTC. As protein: CASSQGLAGYNEQFF.

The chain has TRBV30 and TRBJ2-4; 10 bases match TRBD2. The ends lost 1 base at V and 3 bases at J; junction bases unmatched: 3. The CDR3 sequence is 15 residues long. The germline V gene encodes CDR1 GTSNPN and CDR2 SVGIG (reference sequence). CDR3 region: CAWSGGLAHKNIQYF. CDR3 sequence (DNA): TGTGCCTGGAGTGGGGGACTAGCGCACAAAAACATTCAGTACTTC. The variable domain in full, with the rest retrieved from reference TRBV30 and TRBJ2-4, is SQTIHQWPATLVQPVGSPLSLECTVEGTSNPNLYWYRQAAGRGLQLLFYSVGIGQISSEVPQNLSASRPQDRQFILSSKKLLLSDSGFYLCAWSGGLAHKNIQYFGAGTRLSVL.

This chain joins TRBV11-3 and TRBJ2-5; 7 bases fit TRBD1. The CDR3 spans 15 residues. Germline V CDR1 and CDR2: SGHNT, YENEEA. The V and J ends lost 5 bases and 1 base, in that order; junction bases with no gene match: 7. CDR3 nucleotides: TGTGCCAGCAGCCGCACGGGACAGCCCCAAGAGACCCAGTACTTC. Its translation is CASSRTGQPQETQYF.

CDR3 in amino acids: CASGTGYAGANVLTF. The CDR3 nucleotides read TGTGCCAGTGGGACAGGGTACGCTGGGGCCAACGTCCTGACTTTC. The chain uses TRBV24-1 and TRBJ2-6, with TRBD1 identical over 9 bases. The CDR3 runs 15 residues. The ends lost 11 bases at V and 2 bases at J; junction bases unmatched: 6. Germline V gene data show CDR1 as KGHDR and CDR2 as SFDVKD.

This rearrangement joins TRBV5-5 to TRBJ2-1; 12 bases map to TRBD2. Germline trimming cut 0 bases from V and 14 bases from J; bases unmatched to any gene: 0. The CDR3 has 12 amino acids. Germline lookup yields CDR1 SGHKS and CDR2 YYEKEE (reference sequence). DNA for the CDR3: TGTGCCAGCAGCTTGGGACTAGCGGGAGAGTTCTTC. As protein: CASSLGLAGEFF.

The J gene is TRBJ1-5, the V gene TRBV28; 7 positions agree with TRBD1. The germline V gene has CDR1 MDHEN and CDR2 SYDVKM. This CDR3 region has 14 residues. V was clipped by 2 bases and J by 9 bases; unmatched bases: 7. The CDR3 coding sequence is TGTGCCAGCAGTTTACCACAGGGGTTTAGGCCCCAGCATTTT. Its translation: CASSLPQGFRPQHF.

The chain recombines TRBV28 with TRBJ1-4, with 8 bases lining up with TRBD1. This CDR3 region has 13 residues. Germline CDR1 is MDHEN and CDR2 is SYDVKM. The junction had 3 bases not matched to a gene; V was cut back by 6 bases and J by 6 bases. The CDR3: CASRQGGDEKLFF. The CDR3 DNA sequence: TGTGCCAGCAGACAGGGGGGGGATGAAAAACTGTTTTTT.

CDR3 in DNA: TGTGCCATCAGTGAACCTAACAGGGGGGCCTATGGCTACACCTTC. Amino acids: CAISEPNRGAYGYTF. The chain recombines TRBV10-3 with TRBJ1-2; 8 nucleotides line up with TRBD1. CDR1 ENHRY and CDR2 SYGVKD come from the germline V gene. With 3 bases clipped from V and 4 bases from J, the junction kept 7 bases outside the gene matches. The CDR3 has 15 residues.

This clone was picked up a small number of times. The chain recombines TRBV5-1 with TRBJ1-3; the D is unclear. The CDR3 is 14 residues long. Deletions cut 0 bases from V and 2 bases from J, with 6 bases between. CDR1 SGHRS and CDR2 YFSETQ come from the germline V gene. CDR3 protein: CASSLGHTGNTIYF. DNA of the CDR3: TGCGCCAGCAGCTTGGGACATACTGGAAACACCATATATTTT. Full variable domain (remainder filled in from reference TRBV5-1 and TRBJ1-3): KAGVTQTPRYLIKTRGQQVTLSCSPISGHRSVSWYQQTPGQGLQFLFEYFSETQRNKGNFPGRFSGRQFSNSRSEMNVSTLELGDSALYLCASSLGHTGNTIYFGEGSWLTVV.

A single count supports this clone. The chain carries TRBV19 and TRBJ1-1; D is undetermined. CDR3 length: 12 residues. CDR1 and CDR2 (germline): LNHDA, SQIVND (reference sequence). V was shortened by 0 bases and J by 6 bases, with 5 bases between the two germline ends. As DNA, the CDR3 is TGTGCCAGTAGTATAGATCTCTCTGAAGCTTTCTTT. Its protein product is CASSIDLSEAFF.

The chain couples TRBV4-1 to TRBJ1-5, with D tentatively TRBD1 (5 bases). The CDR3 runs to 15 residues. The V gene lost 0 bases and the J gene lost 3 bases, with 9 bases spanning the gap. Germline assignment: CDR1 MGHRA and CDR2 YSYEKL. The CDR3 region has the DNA TGCGCCAGCAGCCAAGATCAGGGCTCCAATCAGCCCCAGCATTTT. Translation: CASSQDQGSNQPQHF.

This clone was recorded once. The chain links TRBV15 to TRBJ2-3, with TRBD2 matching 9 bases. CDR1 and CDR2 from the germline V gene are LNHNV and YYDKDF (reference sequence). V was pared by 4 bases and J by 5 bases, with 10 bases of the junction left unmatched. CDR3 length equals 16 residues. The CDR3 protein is CATSTLAGERRDTQYF. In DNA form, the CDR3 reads TGTGCCACCAGCACACTAGCGGGTGAGCGTCGAGATACGCAGTATTTT.

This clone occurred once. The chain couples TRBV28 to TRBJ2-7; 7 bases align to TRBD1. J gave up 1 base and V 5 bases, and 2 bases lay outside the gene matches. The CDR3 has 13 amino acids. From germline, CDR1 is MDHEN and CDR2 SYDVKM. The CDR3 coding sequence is TGTGCCAGCAGTCGGGACAGTTCCTACGAGCAGTACTTC. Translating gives CASSRDSSYEQYF. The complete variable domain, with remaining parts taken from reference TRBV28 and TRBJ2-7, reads DVKVTQSSRYLVKRTGEKVFLECVQDMDHENMFWYRQDPGLGLRLIYFSYDVKMKEKGDIPEGYSVSREKKERFSLILESASTNQTSMYLCASSRDSSYEQYFGPGTRLTVT.

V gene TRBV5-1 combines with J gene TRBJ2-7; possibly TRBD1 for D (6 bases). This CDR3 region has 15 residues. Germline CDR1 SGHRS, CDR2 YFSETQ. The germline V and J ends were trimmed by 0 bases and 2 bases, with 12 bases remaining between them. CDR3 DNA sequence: TGCGCCAGCAGCTTGGGCCAGGGGCTTACCTACGAGCAGTACTTC. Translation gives CASSLGQGLTYEQYF.

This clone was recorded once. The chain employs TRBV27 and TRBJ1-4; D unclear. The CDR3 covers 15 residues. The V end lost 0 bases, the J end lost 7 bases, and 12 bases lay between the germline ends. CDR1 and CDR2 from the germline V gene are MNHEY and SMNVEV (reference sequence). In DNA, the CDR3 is TGTGCCAGCAGTTTATCCCCGCAGGTCGGTGAAAAACTGTTTTTT. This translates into CASSLSPQVGEKLFF.

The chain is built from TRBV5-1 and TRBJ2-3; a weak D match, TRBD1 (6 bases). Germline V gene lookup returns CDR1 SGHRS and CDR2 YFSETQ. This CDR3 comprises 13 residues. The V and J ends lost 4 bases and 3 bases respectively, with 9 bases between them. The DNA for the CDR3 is TGCGCCAGCAGCAGCGACAGGACAGATACGCAGTATTTT. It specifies CASSSDRTDTQYF. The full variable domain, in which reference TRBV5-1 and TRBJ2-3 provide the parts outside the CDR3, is KAGVTQTPRYLIKTRGQQVTLSCSPISGHRSVSWYQQTPGQGLQFLFEYFSETQRNKGNFPGRFSGRQFSNSRSEMNVSTLELGDSALYLCASSSDRTDTQYFGPGTRLTVL.

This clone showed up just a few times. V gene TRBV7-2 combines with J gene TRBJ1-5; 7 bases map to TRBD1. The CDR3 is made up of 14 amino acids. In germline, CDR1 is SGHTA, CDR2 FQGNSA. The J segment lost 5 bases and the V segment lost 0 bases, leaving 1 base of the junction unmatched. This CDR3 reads CASSLARGYQPQHF. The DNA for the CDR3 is TGTGCCAGCAGCTTAGCCAGGGGGTATCAGCCCCAGCATTTT.

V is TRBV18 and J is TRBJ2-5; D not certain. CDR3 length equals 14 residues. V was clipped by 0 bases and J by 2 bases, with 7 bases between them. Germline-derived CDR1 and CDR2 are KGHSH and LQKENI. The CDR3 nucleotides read TGTGCCAGCTCACCACCCAGAGCGCAAGAGACCCAGTACTTC. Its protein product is CASSPPRAQETQYF.

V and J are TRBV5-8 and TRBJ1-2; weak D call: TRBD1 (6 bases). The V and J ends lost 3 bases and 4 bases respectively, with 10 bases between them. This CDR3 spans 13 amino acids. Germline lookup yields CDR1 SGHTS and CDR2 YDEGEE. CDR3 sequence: CASSYGQSYGYTF. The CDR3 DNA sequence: TGTGCCAGCAGCTACGGACAGTCCTATGGCTACACCTTC.

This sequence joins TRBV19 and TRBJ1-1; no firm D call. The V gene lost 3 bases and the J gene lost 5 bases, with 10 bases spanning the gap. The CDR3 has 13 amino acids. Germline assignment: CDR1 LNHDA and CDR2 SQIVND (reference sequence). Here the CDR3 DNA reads TGTGCCAGTAGTATCGCGGCGGTTACTGAAGCTTTCTTT. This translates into CASSIAAVTEAFF.